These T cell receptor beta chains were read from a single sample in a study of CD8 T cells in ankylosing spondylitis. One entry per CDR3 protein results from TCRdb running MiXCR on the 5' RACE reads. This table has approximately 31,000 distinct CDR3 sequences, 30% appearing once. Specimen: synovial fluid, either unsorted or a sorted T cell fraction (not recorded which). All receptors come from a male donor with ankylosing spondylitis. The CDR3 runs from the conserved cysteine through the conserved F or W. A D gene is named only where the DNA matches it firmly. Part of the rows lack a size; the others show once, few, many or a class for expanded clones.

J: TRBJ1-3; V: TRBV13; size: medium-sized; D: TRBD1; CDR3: CASRGGQTGNTIYF; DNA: TGTGCCAGCAGGGGGGGACAGACTGGAAACACCATATATTTT
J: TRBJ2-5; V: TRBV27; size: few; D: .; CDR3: CASSPPGGETQYF; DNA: TGTGCCAGCAGCCCTCCTGGAGGAGAGACCCAGTACTTC
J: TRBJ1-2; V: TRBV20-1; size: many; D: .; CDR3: CSARDQGGYTF; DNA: TGCAGTGCTAGAGATCAAGGTGGCTACACCTTC
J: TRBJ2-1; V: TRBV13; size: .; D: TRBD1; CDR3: CASSPGQGAGNEQFF; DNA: TGTGCCAGCAGCCCGGGACAGGGGGCAGGCAATGAGCAGTTCTTC
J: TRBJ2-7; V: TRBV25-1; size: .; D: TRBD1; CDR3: CASKIQGAGEQYF; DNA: TGTGCCAGCAAGATACAGGGGGCGGGAGAGCAGTACTTC
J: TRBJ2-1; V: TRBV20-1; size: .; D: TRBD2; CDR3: CSARDQLAGEDNEQFF; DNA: TGCAGTGCTAGAGATCAACTAGCGGGAGAGGACAATGAGCAGTTCTTC
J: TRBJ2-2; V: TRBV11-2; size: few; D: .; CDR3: CASSRIYSYRPGELFF; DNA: TGTGCCAGCAGCAGAATTTACTCCTACCGACCCGGGGAGCTGTTTTTT
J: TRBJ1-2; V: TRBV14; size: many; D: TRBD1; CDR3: CASSQTGSAYGYTF; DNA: TGTGCCAGCAGCCAGACAGGGTCGGCCTATGGCTACACCTTC
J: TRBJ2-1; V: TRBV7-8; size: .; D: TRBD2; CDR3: CASSPGTSGRSFSYNEQFF; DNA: TGTGCCAGCAGCCCTGGGACTAGCGGGAGGTCCTTCTCCTACAATGAGCAGTTCTTC
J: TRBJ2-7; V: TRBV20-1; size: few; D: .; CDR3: CSARDGSSGPLYEQYF; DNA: TGCAGTGCTAGAGATGGGTCCTCGGGGCCCCTCTACGAGCAGTACTTC
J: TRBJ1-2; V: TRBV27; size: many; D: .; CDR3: CASSLTRVHGYTF; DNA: TGTGCCAGCAGTTTAACCAGGGTGCATGGCTACACCTTC
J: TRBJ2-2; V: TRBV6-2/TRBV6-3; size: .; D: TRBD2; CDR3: CASTLIPVAGGLFIIGGELFF; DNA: TGTGCCAGCACCCTGATCCCCGTGGCGGGAGGGCTATTCATCATAGGCGGGGAGCTGTTTTTT
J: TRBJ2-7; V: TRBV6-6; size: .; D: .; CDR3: CASSGRSEQYF; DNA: TGTGCCAGCAGTGGCAGGAGCGAGCAGTACTTC
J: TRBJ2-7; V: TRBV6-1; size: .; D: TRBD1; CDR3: CATDRANEQYF; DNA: TGTGCCACAGACAGGGCCAACGAGCAGTACTTC
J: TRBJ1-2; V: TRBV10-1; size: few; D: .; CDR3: CASNISSEANYGYTF; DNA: TGCGCCAGCAATATTAGCTCGGAGGCTAACTATGGCTACACCTTC
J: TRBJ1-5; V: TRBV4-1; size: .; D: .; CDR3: CASSQEGRNSNQPQHF; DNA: TGCGCCAGCAGCCAAGAAGGCAGAAATAGCAATCAGCCCCAGCATTTT
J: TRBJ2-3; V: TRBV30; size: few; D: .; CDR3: CAWSVAGGDTQYF; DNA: TGTGCCTGGAGTGTGGCCGGTGGAGATACGCAGTATTTT
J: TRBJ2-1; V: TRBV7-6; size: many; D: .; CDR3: CASSSSADRFF; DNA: TGTGCCAGCAGCTCTTCGGCTGACCGGTTCTTC
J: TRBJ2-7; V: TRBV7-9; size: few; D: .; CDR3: CASSLPGSYEQYF; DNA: TGTGCCAGCAGCTTACCGGGTTCCTACGAGCAGTACTTC
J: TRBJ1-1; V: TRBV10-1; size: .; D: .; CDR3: CASTQDSLNTEAFF; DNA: TGCGCCAGCACCCAGGACAGCCTGAACACTGAAGCTTTCTTT
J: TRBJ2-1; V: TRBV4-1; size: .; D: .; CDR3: CASSQWDSTYNEQFF; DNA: TGCGCCAGCAGCCAATGGGACTCCACCTACAATGAGCAGTTCTTC
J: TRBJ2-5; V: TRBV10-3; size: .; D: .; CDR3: CAISGDTWYQETQYF; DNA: TGTGCCATCAGTGGGGACACCTGGTACCAAGAGACCCAGTACTTC
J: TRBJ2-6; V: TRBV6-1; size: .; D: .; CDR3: CASTEQVSGANVLTF; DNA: TGTGCCAGCACCGAGCAGGTCTCTGGGGCCAACGTCCTGACTTTC
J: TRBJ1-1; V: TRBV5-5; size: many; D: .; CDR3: CASSLAYRGSRATEAFF; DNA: TGTGCCAGCAGCTTGGCCTATCGGGGCAGCCGGGCCACTGAAGCTTTCTTT
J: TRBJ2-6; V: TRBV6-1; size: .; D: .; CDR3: CASSEVSGTGANVLTF; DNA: TGTGCCAGCAGTGAAGTTTCGGGTACTGGGGCCAACGTCCTGACTTTC
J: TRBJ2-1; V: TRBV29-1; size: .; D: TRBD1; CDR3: CSVEAQGSSYNEQFF; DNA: TGCAGCGTTGAAGCACAGGGGAGCTCCTACAATGAGCAGTTCTTC
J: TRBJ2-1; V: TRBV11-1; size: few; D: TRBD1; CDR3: CASSFSLNQGQGGYNEQFF; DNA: TGTGCCAGCAGCTTTTCCCTCAATCAAGGACAGGGGGGATACAATGAGCAGTTCTTC
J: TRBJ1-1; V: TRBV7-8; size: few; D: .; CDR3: CASSSEINTEAFF; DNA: TGTGCCAGCAGCTCCGAGATAAACACTGAAGCTTTCTTT
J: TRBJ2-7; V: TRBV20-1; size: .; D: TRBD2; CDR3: CSALGSGTSGRTYEQYF; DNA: TGCAGTGCTCTGGGTTCGGGGACTAGCGGGAGGACCTACGAGCAGTACTTC
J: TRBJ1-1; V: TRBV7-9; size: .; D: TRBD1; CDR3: CASSGGQGWANAEAFF; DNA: TGTGCCAGCAGCGGAGGACAGGGATGGGCTAACGCTGAAGCTTTCTTT
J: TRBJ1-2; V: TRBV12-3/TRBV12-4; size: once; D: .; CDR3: CASNGDFYDGYTF; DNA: TGTGCCAGCAATGGAGATTTTTATGATGGCTACACCTTC
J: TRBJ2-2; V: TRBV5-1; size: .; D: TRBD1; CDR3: CASRAEWTGLNGELFF; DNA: TGCGCCAGCAGGGCCGAATGGACAGGGTTGAACGGGGAGCTGTTTTTT
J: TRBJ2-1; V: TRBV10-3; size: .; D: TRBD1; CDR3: CAGGQGDNEQFF; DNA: TGTGCCGGGGGACAGGGGGACAATGAGCAGTTCTTC
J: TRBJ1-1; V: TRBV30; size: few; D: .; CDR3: CAWGLGNTEAFF; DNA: TGTGCCTGGGGGCTCGGGAACACTGAAGCTTTCTTT
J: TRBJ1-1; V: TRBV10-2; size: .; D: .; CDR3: CASSEGSTTEAFF; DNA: TGCGCCAGCAGTGAGGGGTCGACGACTGAAGCTTTCTTT
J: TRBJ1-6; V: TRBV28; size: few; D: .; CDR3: CASSTPAEKGSPLHF; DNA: TGTGCCAGCAGTACCCCGGCGGAGAAAGGTTCACCCCTCCACTTT
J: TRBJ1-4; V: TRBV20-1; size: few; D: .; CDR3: CSARDLWGEDEKLFF; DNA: TGCAGTGCTAGAGATCTCTGGGGGGAGGACGAAAAACTGTTTTTT
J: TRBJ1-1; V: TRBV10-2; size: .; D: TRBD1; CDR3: CASPDRDREEPMNTEAFF; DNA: TGCGCCAGTCCTGACCGGGACAGGGAGGAGCCCATGAACACTGAAGCTTTCTTT